These T cell receptor beta chains were read from a single sample in a study of tumor-infiltrating lymphocytes in primary liver carcinoma. Via MiXCR, TCRdb re-called the multiplex PCR reads, giving one row per CDR3 protein. The sample records about 310,000 distinct CDR3 sequences, 58% being singletons. The material sequenced was peripheral blood. These receptor sequences come from a woman in her 30s with primary liver carcinoma and hepatitis B virus infection. Both conserved end residues are part of each CDR3. A D gene is named only where the DNA matches it firmly. Expanded clones are given a class, and other clones once, few, many or no size at all.

TRBJ2-7	TRBV11-2	-	once	TGTGCCAGCAGCACCTCCGGAGTGGAATTCTACGAGCAGTATTTC	CASSTSGVEFYEQYF
TRBJ2-3	TRBV10-3	TRBD2	many	TGTGCCACGGGGCGCGGGAGTTCGGCAGATACGCAGTATTTT	CATGRGSSADTQYF
TRBJ2-7	TRBV4-2	-	many	TGTGCCAGCAGCCAAGACCAGGGTCCCTACGAGCAGTACTTC	CASSQDQGPYEQYF
TRBJ1-6	TRBV14	TRBD1	-	TGTGCCAGCTGCCGACAGGGAAATTCACCCCTCCACTTT	CASCRQGNSPLHF
TRBJ1-4	TRBV4-1	-	-	TGCGCCAGCAGCCAAATAATATGGGATAATGAAAAACTGTTTTTT	CASSQIIWDNEKLFF
TRBJ2-7	TRBV12-3/TRBV12-4	-	-	TGTGCCAACAGTTTAGCCTCCTACGAGCAGTACTTC	CANSLASYEQYF
TRBJ2-4	TRBV28	TRBD1	-	TGTGCCAGCAGTTTCCGCTCGGGGACAGGGACCAAAAACATTCAGTACTTC	CASSFRSGTGTKNIQYF
TRBJ2-5	TRBV5-6	-	few	TGTGCCAGCAGCTCGGATACCGGGGCCGTACAACAGACCCAGTACTTC	CASSSDTGAVQQTQYF
TRBJ2-7	TRBV29-1	TRBD2	many	TGCAGCGTTCGGCGGGAGGGCTCGTCCGGGGAGCAGTACTTC	CSVRREGSSGEQYF
TRBJ2-7	TRBV6-1	-	-	TGTGCCAGCAATAAGGACAAAGGCTACGAGCAGTACTTC	CASNKDKGYEQYF
TRBJ2-7	TRBV7-8	-	few	TGTGCCAGCAGCTCCACGGGAAGGACCGAGCAGTACTTC	CASSSTGRTEQYF
TRBJ2-6	TRBV14	-	-	TGTGTCAGCAGACTCTCTGGGGCCAACGTCCTGACTTTC	CVSRLSGANVLTF
TRBJ2-1	TRBV7-8	TRBD2	many	TGTGCCAGCAGCTACCTCGGACTAGCGGCCTACAATGAGCAGTTCTTC	CASSYLGLAAYNEQFF
TRBJ2-7	TRBV7-9	TRBD1	-	TGTGCCAGCAGCCCTTGGGGCGGGACAGGGTCGGGGGAGCAGTACTTC	CASSPWGGTGSGEQYF
TRBJ2-1	TRBV6-6	TRBD1	-	TGTGCCAGCAGCGCCCCGGAACAGGGGGTTAATGAGCAGTTCTTC	CASSAPEQGVNEQFF
TRBJ2-1	TRBV10-3	-	many	TGTGCCATCAGTGGGGGGACCGATGAGCAGTTCTTC	CAISGGTDEQFF
TRBJ2-1	TRBV12-3/TRBV12-4	-	many	TGTGCCAGCAGTCCCGGGACTCAGAATGAGCAGTTCTTC	CASSPGTQNEQFF
TRBJ1-3	TRBV4-1	-	many	TGCGCCAGCAGCCAAGAGCGGGGGCGATCGGGAAACACCATATATTTT	CASSQERGRSGNTIYF
TRBJ1-1	TRBV11-2	-	-	TGCGCCAACAGCTTGACTGGGAACACTGAAGCTTTCTTT	CANSLTGNTEAFF
TRBJ2-4	TRBV11-2	-	once	TGTGCCAGTACTCGGACTAACTACTGGTCGAGCATTCAGTACTTC	CASTRTNYWSSIQYF
TRBJ2-6	TRBV6-2/TRBV6-3	TRBD1	-	TGTGCCAGCACTCCTATGGGGACAGAGGTCTTCTCTGGGGCCAACGTCCTGACTTTC	CASTPMGTEVFSGANVLTF
TRBJ2-5	TRBV4-1	TRBD2	-	TGCGCCAGCAGCCGAGGACTAGCGGTTAGTCAAGAGACCCAGTACTTC	CASSRGLAVSQETQYF